These 5 T cell receptor beta chains were all obtained from the same sample, sequenced in a study of pediatric ulcerative colitis. One to two pinch biopsies were taken from the rectum during colonoscopy. Sequencing was performed with immunoSEQ multiplex PCR; in TCRdb, only in-frame clones are kept and a portion is missing. The data show tens of thousands of clones, 78% seen once. The specimen was gut tissue. The source of these receptors is a girl between 5 and 17 years old with moderate ulcerative colitis.

The chain is built from TRBV6-5 and TRBJ2-7, with D perhaps being TRBD1 or TRBD2 (5 bases each). V was pared by 6 bases and J by 3 bases, with 12 bases between. Germline CDR1 and CDR2: MNHEY and SVGAGI. The CDR3 totals 13 residues. CDR3 nucleotide sequence: TGTGCCAGCAGACGGGACGGATTCTACGAGCAGTACTTC. Residues: CASRRDGFYEQYF.

This clone was observed a handful of times. This chain links TRBV6-4 with TRBJ2-2; perhaps TRBD1 as D (5 bases). The CDR3 is 14 amino acids. Looked up from germline, CDR1 is MRHNA and CDR2 is SNTAGT. V gave up 6 bases and J gave up 5 bases, with 13 bases separating them. DNA for the CDR3: TGTGCCAGCAGAGGTGACAGTGTGACCGGGGAGCTGTTTTTT. It specifies CASRGDSVTGELFF.

This chain links TRBV13 with TRBJ2-2; 8 bases are a match to TRBD2. The V gene's germline CDR1 is PRHDT and CDR2 FYEKMQ (reference sequence). CDR3 length: 16 amino acids. V lost 0 bases and J lost 4; bases outside the gene matches: 4. The CDR3 here is CASSLGREDATGELFF. Written as DNA, the CDR3 is TGTGCCAGCAGCTTAGGGCGGGAGGATGCCACCGGGGAGCTGTTTTTT.

V and J are TRBV5-8 and TRBJ2-3, with D possibly being TRBD2 (6 bases). Trimming removed 5 bases at V and 6 bases at J, with 19 bases between. This CDR3 comprises 15 residues. Germline CDR1 reads SGHTS; CDR2 reads YDEGEE. The CDR3 region is CASSRRGAAGDTQYF. The CDR3 DNA reads as TGTGCCAGCAGTCGACGCGGGGCCGCCGGGGATACGCAGTATTTT.

The chain employs TRBV19 and TRBJ2-2; 8 bases line up with TRBD2. This CDR3 is built from 15 residues. V lost 6 bases to trimming and J lost 6 bases; unmatched junction nucleotides: 9. The germline V gene has CDR1 LNHDA and CDR2 SQIVND (reference sequence). The CDR3, as DNA: TGTGCCAGTAGGGAACCGGGACTAGACTCCGGGGAGCTGTTTTTT. Translating gives CASREPGLDSGELFF.